These 19 T cell receptor beta chains share one sample of origin, sequenced in a study of neurological immune-mediated disorders. TCRdb used MiXCR to reprocess the 5' RACE reads, holding one entry per CDR3 protein. The sample includes around 40,000 distinct CDR3 sequences, about 13% of them seen just once. The specimen was PBMCs. These receptor sequences come from a female donor in good health.

This clonotype was observed a handful of times. V is TRBV7-3 and J is TRBJ2-7, with TRBD2 identical over 11 bases. In germline, CDR1 is SGHTA, CDR2 FQGTGA. The CDR3 spans 15 residues. The V and J ends lost 1 base and 2 bases, in that order; junction bases with no gene match: 1. DNA of the CDR3: TGTGCCAGCAGCTTAAGGACTAGCGGGCCCTACGAGCAGTACTTC. It encodes CASSLRTSGPYEQYF.

The table lists this clonotype with many counts. The chain combines TRBV12-3 or TRBV12-4 with TRBJ2-7, with D uncertain. Trimming took 3 bases from V and 2 from J, leaving 11 bases between them. The length of the CDR3 is 14 residues. The CDR3 nucleotides are TGTGCCAGCAGTTTTATCTCGGAGCCCTACGAGCAGTACTTC. It yields the protein CASSFISEPYEQYF.

The count of this clonotype is one. This sequence joins TRBV15 and TRBJ2-1, with D possibly matching TRBD1 (5 bases). This CDR3 contains 16 residues. Trimming removed 6 bases at V and 0 bases at J, with 15 bases between. Germline V gene lookup returns CDR1 LNHNV and CDR2 YYDKDF (reference sequence). In DNA, the CDR3 is TGTGCCACCAGGACCGACAGAGCGAGCTCCTACAATGAGCAGTTCTTC. It yields the protein CATRTDRASSYNEQFF.

CDR3 sequence: CASSVSGGGQPQHF. The CDR3 nucleotides read TGTGCCAGCAGTGTATCAGGGGGGGGTCAGCCCCAGCATTTT. V gene TRBV12-3 or TRBV12-4 combines with J gene TRBJ1-5; the match to TRBD1 covers 7 bases. The CDR3 covers 14 residues. J lost 6 bases, V lost 5 bases, and 7 bases had no gene match.

This chain connects TRBV29-1 to TRBJ2-7, with D possibly matching TRBD2 (5 bases). With 5 bases removed from V and 3 bases from J, the gap between germline ends came to 14 bases. Per the germline V gene, CDR1 is SQVTM and CDR2 is ANQGSEA. The CDR3 runs 13 residues. The CDR3 protein is CSVLSSSDYEQYF. The CDR3 nucleotides are TGCAGCGTTCTGTCTAGCTCAGACTACGAGCAGTACTTC.

Concerning this clonotype: This clone may be a read error of a much larger clone one base away. The chain is built from TRBV29-1 and TRBJ1-1, with D uncertain. This CDR3 is built from 15 residues. Per the germline V gene, CDR1 is SQVTM and CDR2 is ANQGSEA. With 7 bases removed from V and 1 base from J, the gap between germline ends came to 19 bases. CDR3 amino acids: CSAGRETVTNTEAFF. The CDR3 DNA is TGCAGCGCGGGTCGAGAAACCGTAACGAACACTGAAGCTTTCTTT. The variable domain in full, with the rest retrieved from reference TRBV29-1 and TRBJ1-1, is SAVISQKPSRDICQRGTSLTIQCQVDSQVTMMFWYRQQPGQSLTLIATANQGSEATYESGFVIDKFPISRPNLTFSTLTVSNMSPEDSSIYLCSAGRETVTNTEAFFGQGTRLTVV.

This clonotype has a count of ten or more. This chain connects TRBV7-2 to TRBJ1-5; no definite D call. This CDR3 spans 13 amino acids. The germline V and J ends were trimmed by 5 bases and 8 bases, with 13 bases remaining between them. The V gene's germline CDR1 is SGHTA and CDR2 FQGNSA. In DNA form, the CDR3 reads TGTGCCAGCAGCCATGACAATATCAAGCCCCAGCATTTT. It is translated as CASSHDNIKPQHF.

This clonotype was counted at least ten times. This chain links TRBV7-2 with TRBJ1-2; D is uncertain. V was clipped by 5 bases and J by 3 bases, with 10 bases between them. This CDR3 comprises 13 residues. In germline, CDR1 is SGHTA, CDR2 FQGNSA. CDR3 DNA sequence: TGTGCCAGCAGCCCCGAGAGGGACTATGGCTACACCTTC. Protein sequence: CASSPERDYGYTF.

A single count supports this clonotype. The chain combines TRBV6-5 with TRBJ1-4; D unresolved. The length of the CDR3 is 11 residues. The germline V gene encodes CDR1 MNHEY and CDR2 SVGAGI. The CDR3 is CATGRGEKLFF. CDR3 in DNA: TGTGCTACCGGGCGAGGGGAAAAACTGTTTTTT.

This clonotype appeared many times. One end of the junction is discordant with germline, which a read error may explain. V and J are TRBV7-2 and TRBJ2-5; 10 bases match TRBD2. Per the germline V gene, CDR1 is SGHTA and CDR2 is FQGNSA. The CDR3 has 14 amino acids. The CDR3 DNA reads TGTGCCAGCAGCATAGCGGGGGGAGGAGAGACCCAGTACTTC. Translated: CASSIAGGGETQYF.

With regard to this clonotype: With a much larger clone just one base away, this may be a read error. This chain uses TRBV29-1 with TRBJ2-7; TRBD2 aligns across 7 bases. This CDR3 spans 11 amino acids. CDR1 and CDR2 from the germline V gene are SQVTM and ANQGSEA. V lost 7 bases, J lost 11 bases, and 11 bases stayed unmatched. Here the CDR3 DNA reads TGCAGCGCCGCTCGGCGCAGCGGGGAGTACTTC. This encodes CSAARRSGEYF.

This clonotype was seen many times. The gene calls are TRBV20-1 and TRBJ1-5, with TRBD1 as a possible D gene (6 bases). Germline V gene lookup returns CDR1 DFQATT and CDR2 SNEGSKA (reference sequence). V was cut by 4 bases and J by 3 bases, with 10 bases left in between. This CDR3 is built from 13 residues. CDR3 DNA: TGCAGTGCTACACAGGGTACCAATCAGCCCCAGCATTTT. It is translated as CSATQGTNQPQHF.

This clonotype was recorded many times. The V call is TRBV12-3 or TRBV12-4, the J call TRBJ2-1, with 12 nucleotides matching TRBD2. With V trimmed by 8 bases and J by 5 bases, 7 bases remained unmatched. The CDR3 spans 15 residues. CDR3 protein: CASRPTSGGHNEQFF. In DNA, the CDR3 is TGTGCCAGCCGCCCGACTAGCGGGGGCCACAATGAGCAGTTCTTC.

This clonotype was picked up many times. The V gene is TRBV12-3 or TRBV12-4, the J gene TRBJ2-7; the match to TRBD1 covers 7 bases. The CDR3 totals 16 residues. The J segment lost 5 bases and the V segment lost 0 bases, leaving 10 bases of the junction unmatched. In nucleotides, the CDR3 is TGTGCCAGCAGTTTAGCGGGGACACGAGGGGGCAACGAGCAGTACTTC. Translating it yields CASSLAGTRGGNEQYF.

The rearrangement links TRBV12-3 or TRBV12-4 to TRBJ1-1; 8 nucleotides agree with TRBD1. This CDR3 comprises 14 residues. V was clipped by 5 bases and J by 3 bases; unmatched bases: 5. The DNA of the CDR3 is TGTGCCAGCAGTGATACAGGGGGATACACTGAAGCTTTCTTT. Protein product: CASSDTGGYTEAFF.

This clonotype was recorded at least ten times. The chain uses TRBV20-1 and TRBJ2-7; perhaps TRBD1 as D (7 bases). Germline lookup yields CDR1 DFQATT and CDR2 SNEGSKA (reference sequence). This CDR3 region has 17 residues. V lost 2 bases to trimming and J lost 3 bases, with 23 bases between them. The CDR3, as DNA: TGCAGTGCTAGACAGGGCCGTCCGGGGGCAGGGGGCTACGAGCAGTACTTC. Translation: CSARQGRPGAGGYEQYF.

This clonotype came up a few times. The rearrangement uses TRBV5-6 and TRBJ1-5; 11 bases are shared with TRBD1. Per germline, CDR1 SGHDT and CDR2 YYEEEE. The CDR3 loop spans 15 amino acids. V was pared by 1 base and J by 5 bases, with 2 bases of the junction left unmatched. The CDR3 bases are TGTGCCAGCAGCTTGCGGGACAGGGGGGATCAGCCCCAGCATTTT. Protein: CASSLRDRGDQPQHF.

This clonotype was counted ten times or more. V and J are TRBV6-6 and TRBJ1-2; D may be TRBD1 (6 bases). Trimming shortened V by 7 bases and J by 9 bases, and 21 bases separated the two germline ends. The CDR3 sequence is 14 residues long. Germline V gene lookup returns CDR1 MNHNY and CDR2 SVGAGI (reference sequence). The CDR3 coding sequence is TGTGCCAGCAACGATGAGGGACACACGTTTAGCTACACCTTC. As protein: CASNDEGHTFSYTF.

The table lists this clonotype with many counts. CDR3 region: CASSHTGVYGYTF. CDR3 coding DNA: TGTGCCAGCAGCCACACAGGGGTCTATGGCTACACCTTC. The rearrangement links TRBV7-9 to TRBJ1-2, with TRBD1 matching over 7 bases. The length of the CDR3 is 13 residues. V dropped 5 bases and J dropped 4; count of bases not matched to a gene: 4. In germline, CDR1 is SEHNR, CDR2 FQNEAQ (reference sequence).